This T cell receptor (beta chain) was sequenced during a study of Ad26.COV2.S vaccination and SARS-CoV-2 variants. Study findings and constraints: Vaccinated individuals (as opposed to placebo recipients) had higher spike-specific TCR breadth.

TCRdb keeps only in-frame clones here, not all; method: immunoSEQ multiplex PCR. The sample yields hundreds of thousands of clones, 80% to 90% seen once. Treatment: about 20 received Ad26.COV2.S at low or high dose, single or two shots; five or six received placebo; per-sample allocation not given. Sampling took place 63 days after the first vaccine or placebo injection. From germline, CDR1 is LGHNA and CDR2 YSLEER. Trimming removed 0 bases at V and 4 bases at J, with 4 bases between. The CDR3 totals 13 residues. About this clone: Its matching antigen is unknown.

The sequence derives from a person aged 18-65 years who received the Ad26.COV2.S COVID-19 vaccine or a placebo. J is TRBJ2-1 and V is TRBV4-3; D is unresolved. The sequencing here drew on peripheral blood, taken in a trial of Ad26.COV2.S vaccine versus placebo. The CDR3 DNA is TGCGCCAGCAGCCAAGATAAGTACAATGAGCAGTTCTTC. Residues: CASSQDKYNEQFF.